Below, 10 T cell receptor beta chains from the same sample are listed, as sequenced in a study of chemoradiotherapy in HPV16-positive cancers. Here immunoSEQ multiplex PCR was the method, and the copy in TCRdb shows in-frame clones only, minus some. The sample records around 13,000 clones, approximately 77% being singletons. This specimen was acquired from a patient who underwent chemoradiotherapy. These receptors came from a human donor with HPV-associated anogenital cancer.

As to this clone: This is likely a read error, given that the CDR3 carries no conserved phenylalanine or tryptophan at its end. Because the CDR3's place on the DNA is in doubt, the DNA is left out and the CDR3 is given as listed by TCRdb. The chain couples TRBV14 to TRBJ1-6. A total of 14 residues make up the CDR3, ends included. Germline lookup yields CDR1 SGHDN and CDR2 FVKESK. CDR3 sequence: CASSQDCEGVIGFG.

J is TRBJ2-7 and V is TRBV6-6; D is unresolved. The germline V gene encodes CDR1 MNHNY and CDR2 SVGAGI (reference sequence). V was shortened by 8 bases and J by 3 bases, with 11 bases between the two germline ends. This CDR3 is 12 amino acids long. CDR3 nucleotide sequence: TGTGCCAGCTCACGCCGAGACTACGAGCAGTACTTC. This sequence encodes CASSRRDYEQYF.

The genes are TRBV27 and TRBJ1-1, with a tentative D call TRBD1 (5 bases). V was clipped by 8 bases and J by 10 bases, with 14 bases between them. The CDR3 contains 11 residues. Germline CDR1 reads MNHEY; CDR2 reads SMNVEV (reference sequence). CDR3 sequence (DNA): TGTGCCAGCTGGGGCCGAATAGGAGCTTTCTTT. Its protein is CASWGRIGAFF.

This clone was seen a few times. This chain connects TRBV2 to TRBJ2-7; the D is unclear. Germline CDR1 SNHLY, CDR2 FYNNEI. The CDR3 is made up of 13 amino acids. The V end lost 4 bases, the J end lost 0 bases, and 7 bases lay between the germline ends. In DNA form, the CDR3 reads TGTGCCAGCAGTGTCTCCCCCTCCTACGAGCAGTACTTC. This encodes CASSVSPSYEQYF. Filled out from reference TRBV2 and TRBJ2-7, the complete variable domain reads EPEVTQTPSHQVTQMGQEVILRCVPISNHLYFYWYRQILGQKVEFLVSFYNNEISEKSEIFDDQFSVERPDGSNFTLKIRSTKLEDSAMYFCASSVSPSYEQYFGPGTRLTVT.

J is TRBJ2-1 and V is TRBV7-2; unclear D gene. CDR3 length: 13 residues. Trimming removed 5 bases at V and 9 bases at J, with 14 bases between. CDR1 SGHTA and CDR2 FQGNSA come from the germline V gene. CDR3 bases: TGTGCCAGCAGCCTGGACCCGTGGGGTGAGCAGTTCTTC. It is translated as CASSLDPWGEQFF.

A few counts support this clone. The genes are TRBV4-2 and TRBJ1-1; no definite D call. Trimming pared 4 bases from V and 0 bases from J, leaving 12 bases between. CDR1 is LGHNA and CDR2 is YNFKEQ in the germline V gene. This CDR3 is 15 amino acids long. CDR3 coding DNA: TGTGCCAGCAGCCCATTCCGGGCTATGAACACTGAAGCTTTCTTT. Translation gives CASSPFRAMNTEAFF.

The CDR3: CASSFSGGATDTQYF. As DNA, the CDR3 is TGTGCCAGCAGCTTTAGCGGGGGGGCCACAGATACGCAGTATTTT. The J gene is TRBJ2-3, the V gene TRBV5-4, with TRBD2 identical over 11 bases. CDR3 length: 15 amino acids. The germline V gene has CDR1 SGHNT and CDR2 YYREEE (reference sequence). V trimming: 2 bases; J trimming: 2 bases; junction bases outside the gene matches: 1.

CDR3 in amino acids: CASSPNGPMNTEAFF. Here the CDR3 DNA reads TGTGCCAGCAGCCCTAACGGGCCGATGAACACTGAAGCTTTCTTT. The chain employs TRBV7-6 and TRBJ1-1; D remains ambiguous. Germline V gives CDR1 SGHVS, CDR2 FNYEAQ. This CDR3 region has 15 residues. Deletions cut 5 bases from V and 0 bases from J, with 13 bases between.

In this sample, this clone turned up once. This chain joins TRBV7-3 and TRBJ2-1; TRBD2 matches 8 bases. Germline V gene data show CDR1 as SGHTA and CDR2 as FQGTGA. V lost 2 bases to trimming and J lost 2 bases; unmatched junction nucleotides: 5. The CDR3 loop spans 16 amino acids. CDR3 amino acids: CASSLFSGGPYNEQFF. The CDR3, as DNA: TGTGCCAGCAGCTTATTCAGCGGGGGCCCCTACAATGAGCAGTTCTTC.

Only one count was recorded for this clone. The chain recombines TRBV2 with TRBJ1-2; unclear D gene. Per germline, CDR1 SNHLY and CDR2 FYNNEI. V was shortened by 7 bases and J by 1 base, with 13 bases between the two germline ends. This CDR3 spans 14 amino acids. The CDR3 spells CASTRPDGNYGYTF. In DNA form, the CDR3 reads TGTGCCAGCACCAGACCGGACGGTAACTATGGCTACACCTTC.